This TCR beta chain was recovered during a study of blood T cell repertoires in COVID-19. The wider study: From T cells, B-cell-depleted T cells, or PBMCs came the material, which was cDNA or gDNA.

Per the original data handling: The assay estimated nucleated cells by amplifying reference gene primers. Method: immunoSEQ multiplex PCR; TCRdb's copy keeps in-frame clones and lacks some. V and J calls and clone size follow that table, whereas D and trimming were derived from the DNA. The sample holds roughly 300,000 clones, around 87% seen once. The germline V gene encodes CDR1 SGDLS and CDR2 YYNGEE. The CDR3 runs 15 residues. Trimming took 3 bases from V and 5 from J; bases not matched to a gene: 5. This clone was counted a single time. This chain links TRBV9 with TRBJ1-6; 7 bases are shared with TRBD1. The source is a woman between 50 and 59 years old who had recovered from COVID-19. Sequencing was performed on peripheral blood. CDR3 in amino acids: CASSGRDSDNSPLHF. The CDR3 nucleotides read TGTGCCAGCAGCGGCCGGGACAGCGATAATTCACCCCTCCACTTT.